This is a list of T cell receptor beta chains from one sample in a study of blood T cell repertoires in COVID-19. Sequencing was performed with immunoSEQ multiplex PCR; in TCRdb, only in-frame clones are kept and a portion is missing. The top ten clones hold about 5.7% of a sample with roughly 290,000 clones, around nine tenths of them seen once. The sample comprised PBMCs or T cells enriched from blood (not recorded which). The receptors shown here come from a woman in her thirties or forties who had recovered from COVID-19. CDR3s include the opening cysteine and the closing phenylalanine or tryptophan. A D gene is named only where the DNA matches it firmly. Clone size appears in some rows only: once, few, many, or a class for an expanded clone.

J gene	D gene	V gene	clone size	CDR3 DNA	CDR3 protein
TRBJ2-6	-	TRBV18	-	TGTGCCAGCTCACCAGGGGCCAGTTCCTCTGGGGCCAACGTCCTGACTTTC	CASSPGASSSGANVLTF
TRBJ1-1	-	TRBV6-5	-	TGTGCCAGCAGAAAGTGGGAGACTGAAGCTTTCTTT	CASRKWETEAFF
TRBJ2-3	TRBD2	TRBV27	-	TGTGCCAGCAGCTTGGCGGGAGGGTGGCGCTCTAGCACAGATACGCAGTATTTT	CASSLAGGWRSSTDTQYF
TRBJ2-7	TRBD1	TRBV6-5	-	TGTGCCAGCAGTACCAGGGGGCCCGACTACGAGCAGTACTTC	CASSTRGPDYEQYF
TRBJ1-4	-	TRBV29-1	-	TGCAGCGTTGAAGGGACGGGGGGCGCGAGGGAAAAACTGTTTTTT	CSVEGTGGAREKLFF
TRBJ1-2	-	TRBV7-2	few	TGTGCCAGCAGCTCGGACAGACTCTATGGCTACACCTTC	CASSSDRLYGYTF
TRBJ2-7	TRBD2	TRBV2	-	TGTGCCAGCACGGGTCCTAGCGGCTACGAGCAGTACTTC	CASTGPSGYEQYF
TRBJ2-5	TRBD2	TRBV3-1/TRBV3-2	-	TGTGCCAGCACCCGACTAGCGGAAGAGACCCAGTACTTC	CASTRLAEETQYF
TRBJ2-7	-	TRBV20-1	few	TGCAGTGCTAGTCGACAGGCAGGCTCCTACGAGCAGTACTTC	CSASRQAGSYEQYF
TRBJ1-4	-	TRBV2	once	TGTGCCAGCAAGAGGGGGTCAACTAATGAAAAACTGTTTTTT	CASKRGSTNEKLFF
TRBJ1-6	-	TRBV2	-	TGTGCCAGTCAACGAGCCCGCACTTCACCCCTCCACTTT	CASQRARTSPLHF
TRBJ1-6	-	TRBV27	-	TGTGCCAGCAGTTTATCGGCGAGCGGGGGGGCCCTCCACTTT	CASSLSASGGALHF
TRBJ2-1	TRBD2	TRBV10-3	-	TGTGCCATCAAGGGGACTAGCGCGATCAATGAGCAGTTCTTC	CAIKGTSAINEQFF
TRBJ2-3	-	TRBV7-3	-	TGTGCCAGCAGCCCGTACACGGGAGCAGCAGATACGCAGTATTTT	CASSPYTGAADTQYF
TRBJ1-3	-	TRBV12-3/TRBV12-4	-	TGTGCCACCGAGGACAGTTCTGGAAACACCATATATTTT	CATEDSSGNTIYF
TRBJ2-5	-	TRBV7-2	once	TGTGCCTCCCTCGAGGGACTCGGGGAGACCCAGTACTTC	CASLEGLGETQYF
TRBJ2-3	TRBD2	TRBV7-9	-	TGTGCCAGCGTATACGATAGCGGGAGCGGGGTTGGTACGCAGTATTTT	CASVYDSGSGVGTQYF
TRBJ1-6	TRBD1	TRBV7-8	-	TGTGCCAGCAGCCCGGACAGGAGCTCCTATAATTCACCCCTCCACTTT	CASSPDRSSYNSPLHF
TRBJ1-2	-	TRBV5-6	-	TGTGCCAGCACCTGGACAACCGGGAGAAGGGATGGCTACACCTTC	CASTWTTGRRDGYTF
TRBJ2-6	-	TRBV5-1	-	TGCGCCAGCAGCATCCAGACAGGAGTGGGTGGGGCCAACGTCCTGACTTTC	CASSIQTGVGGANVLTF
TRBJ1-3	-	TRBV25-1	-	TGTGCCAGCAGTGAATATCGCGGCTCTGGAAACACCATATATTTT	CASSEYRGSGNTIYF
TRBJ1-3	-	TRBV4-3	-	TGCGCCAGCAGCCAAGATTTCGCAGGGAAAAGCTCTGGAAACACCATATATTTT	CASSQDFAGKSSGNTIYF
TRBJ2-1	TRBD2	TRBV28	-	TGTGCCAGCAGTACTAGACTAGCGGGCCGATACAATGAGCAGTTCTTC	CASSTRLAGRYNEQFF
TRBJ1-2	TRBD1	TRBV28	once	TGTGCCAGCAGGCGGGACAGGGGGGATGGCTACACCTTC	CASRRDRGDGYTF
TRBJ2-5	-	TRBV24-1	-	TGTGCCACCAGTGATTCGACGACAGCCATCCAAGAGACCCAGTACTTC	CATSDSTTAIQETQYF
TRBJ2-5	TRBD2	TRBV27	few	TGTGCCAGCAGTTCTCATCGGACCCTAGCGGGAGGCCTTGCCCAGTACTTC	CASSSHRTLAGGLAQYF
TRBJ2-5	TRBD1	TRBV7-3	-	TGTGCCAGGCAGGGGGCGGCAAAAGAGACCCAGTACTTC	CARQGAAKETQYF
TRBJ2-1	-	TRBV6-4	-	TGTGCCAGCAGTCCCTATGGCAGGGGCGACAATGAGCAGTTCTTC	CASSPYGRGDNEQFF
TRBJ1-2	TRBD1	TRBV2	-	TGTGCCAGCAGGGATCCGGGACAGGGGAACGATGGCTACACCTTC	CASRDPGQGNDGYTF
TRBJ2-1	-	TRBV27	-	TGTGCCAGCAGTTTGGAAAGGCCGGGGGATGAGCAGTTCTTC	CASSLERPGDEQFF
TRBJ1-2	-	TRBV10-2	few	TGCGCCAGCAGTGAGGCAGGGAACTATGGCTACACCTTC	CASSEAGNYGYTF
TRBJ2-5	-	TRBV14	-	TGTGCCAGCAGCCAGCCCCGGGGTATAGAGACCCAGTACTTC	CASSQPRGIETQYF
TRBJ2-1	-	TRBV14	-	TGTGCCAGCAGCCAACAGGTATACGATGAGCAGTTCTTC	CASSQQVYDEQFF
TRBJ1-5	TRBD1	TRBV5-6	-	TGTGCCAGCAGCTACCCGGGACAGAGCAATCAGCCCCAGCATTTT	CASSYPGQSNQPQHF
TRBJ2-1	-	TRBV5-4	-	TGTGCCAGCAGCTTGCGGGACTCCTACAATGAGCAGTTCTTC	CASSLRDSYNEQFF
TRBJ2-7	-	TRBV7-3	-	TGTGCCAGCAGCTTTGGGGCCTCCTACGAGCAGTACTTC	CASSFGASYEQYF
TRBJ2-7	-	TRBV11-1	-	TGTGCCAGCAGCCCCGCCGGGTCCTACGAGCAGTACTTC	CASSPAGSYEQYF
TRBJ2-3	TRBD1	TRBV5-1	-	TGCGCCAGCAGACCGGGACAGGGGAGTGTAGGGAACACAGATACGCAGTATTTT	CASRPGQGSVGNTDTQYF
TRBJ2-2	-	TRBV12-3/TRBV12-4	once	TGTGCCAGCAGGCGTGATAGCACCGGGGAGCTGTTTTTT	CASRRDSTGELFF
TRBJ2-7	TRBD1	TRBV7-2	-	TGTGCCAGCAGCCGCAGACAGGGGGGGAGCGAGCAGTACTTC	CASSRRQGGSEQYF
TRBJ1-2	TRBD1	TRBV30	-	TGTGCCTGGAGCACCGGGACAGGGGTTAACTATGGCTACACCTTC	CAWSTGTGVNYGYTF
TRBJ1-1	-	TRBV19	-	TGTGCCAGTAGTATAGGTAGCCTGAACACTGAAGCTTTCTTT	CASSIGSLNTEAFF